The clone carrying this T cell receptor beta chain has more than one count but fewer than ten. Its target is not known. This CDR3 region has 13 residues. J was trimmed by 6 bases and V by 5 bases; bases with no gene match: 6. The data were obtained in a study of T-cell reconstitution after alpha-beta-depleted transplantation in children. Findings of the study overall: Newly made T cells mostly supplied T-cell counts and diversity one year after transplant. Expanded graft clones, several hundred of them, were reportedly the source of alpha-beta T cells about two months after transplant. In some patients, recipient T cells and intrathymic progenitors surviving conditioning explained high day-60 diversity.

Unique molecular identifiers tagged the TCRbeta library. One entry per CDR3 protein results from TCRdb running MiXCR on the PCR reads. The profile shows approximately 1,000,000 distinct CDR3 sequences, about 30% of them singletons. This TCR derives from a boy under two years old who had a stem cell transplant for SCID, so the T cells may come from the graft donor. This chain joins TRBV12-3 or TRBV12-4 and TRBJ2-7; 8 positions match TRBD1. The material sequenced was PBMCs, mostly from graft donor cells, taken 360 days after TCRalphabeta/CD19-depleted stem cell transplant. The CDR3 DNA reads TGTGCCAGCAGTCGGACAGGGATAAGCGAGCAGTACTTC. Its translation: CASSRTGISEQYF.